The clone carrying this T cell receptor beta chain was found a few times. Its target is not known. The TCR library protocol attached unique molecular identifiers to the individual cDNA molecules. TCRdb passed the 5' RACE reads through MiXCR, listing each CDR3 protein once. Found here are more than 85,000 distinct CDR3 sequences, around 16% of them singletons; the top ten hold roughly 4.7%. This sample stems from a study of early T cells in non-severe SARS-CoV-2 infection. Study context: Sequencing input comprised bulk RNA from unsorted whole blood; chain pairing was not available. Study outcomes and limitations: VDJdb matching skewed toward anti-spike CD8 responses, missing private and CD4 specificities.

Source: whole blood, taken at baseline. The receptor was derived from an adult who was a healthcare worker with PCR-confirmed SARS-CoV-2 infection or an uninfected control (not recorded which).

The CDR3, as DNA: TGTGCCAGCTCACCACCACGGCAGGGAAGTAATGGCTACACCTTC. Translated, it gives CASSPPRQGSNGYTF. V gene TRBV18 combines with J gene TRBJ1-2; a weak D match, TRBD1 (5 bases). This CDR3 has 15 amino acids. V was clipped by 0 bases and J by 6 bases, with 14 bases between them. Germline values: CDR1 KGHSH, CDR2 LQKENI.